This entry lists 21 T cell receptor beta chains sequenced from one sample in a study of blood T cell repertoires in COVID-19. The method was immunoSEQ multiplex PCR; TCRdb's version includes in-frame clones alone and lacks a portion of them. The sample holds 55,000 to 65,000 clones, about 87% seen once. Sequenced sample: peripheral blood. Receptors were obtained from a man aged 55 to 70 with active or convalescent COVID-19.

The rearrangement joins TRBV5-5 to TRBJ2-7, with 7 bases identical to TRBD1. The ends lost 2 bases at V and 2 bases at J; junction bases unmatched: 4. CDR1 SGHKS and CDR2 YYEKEE come from the germline V gene (reference sequence). The CDR3 is 14 amino acids. As DNA, the CDR3 is TGTGCCAGCAGCTTAAGGGACAGCCCCTACGAGCAGTACTTC. This gives the protein CASSLRDSPYEQYF.

A single count supports this clone. The rearrangement joins TRBV3-1 (or the pseudogene TRBV3-2) to TRBJ1-5, with TRBD1 matching 8 bases. Per germline, CDR1 LGHDT and CDR2 YNNKEL (reference sequence). Trimming at V came to 1 base and at J to 0 bases, leaving 5 bases not matched to a gene. This CDR3 is built from 17 residues. The CDR3 DNA reads as TGTGCCAGCAGCCAAGGGACAGGGAAATATAGCAATCAGCCCCAGCATTTT. Its protein is CASSQGTGKYSNQPQHF.

This clone appeared once. The chain links TRBV9 to TRBJ1-1, with a weak D call TRBD1 (6 bases). The V gene's germline CDR1 is SGDLS and CDR2 YYNGEE. The CDR3 contains 15 residues. Trimming left V 3 bases short and J 1 base short, with 13 bases between. In DNA form, the CDR3 reads TGTGCCAGCAGCGGCAGACAGGACCCGAACACTGAAGCTTTCTTT. The encoded protein is CASSGRQDPNTEAFF. Complete variable domain (other parts from reference TRBV9 and TRBJ1-1): DSGVTQTPKHLITATGQRVTLRCSPRSGDLSVYWYQQSLDQGLQFLIQYYNGEERAKGNILERFSAQQFPDLHSELNLSSLELGDSALYFCASSGRQDPNTEAFFGQGTRLTVV.

The chain has TRBV6-2 or TRBV6-3 and TRBJ1-5, with 7 nucleotides matching TRBD1. CDR3 length equals 14 residues. With 4 bases clipped from V and 2 bases from J, the junction kept 2 bases outside the gene matches. Germline CDR1 is MNHEY and CDR2 is SVGEGT. DNA of the CDR3: TGTGCCAGCAGTTGGGACAGCCGCAATCAGCCCCAGCATTTT. It yields the protein CASSWDSRNQPQHF.

The chain employs TRBV5-1 and TRBJ1-4; 7 nucleotides agree with TRBD1. This CDR3 has 15 residues. From germline, CDR1 is SGHRS and CDR2 YFSETQ. V dropped 3 bases and J dropped 8; count of bases not matched to a gene: 10. Here the CDR3 DNA reads TGCGCCAGCAGCTCCTCTACCGGACAGGAGGAAAAACTGTTTTTT. Amino acids: CASSSSTGQEEKLFF.

The chain joins TRBV2 to TRBJ2-3; D is uncertain. V gave up 2 bases and J gave up 5 bases, with 11 bases separating them. The CDR3 runs 14 residues. The germline V gene has CDR1 SNHLY and CDR2 FYNNEI. The CDR3 region has the DNA TGTGCCAGCAGTGAATTGCGCCCCGGAGATACGCAGTATTTT. This encodes CASSELRPGDTQYF.

This chain joins TRBV2 and TRBJ2-1; 12 bases align to TRBD2. The V and J ends lost 6 bases and 7 bases, in that order; junction bases with no gene match: 13. From germline, CDR1 is SNHLY and CDR2 FYNNEI. CDR3 length: 17 residues. CDR3 protein: CASRLMQPGLAGNEQFF. CDR3 DNA sequence: TGTGCCAGCAGACTAATGCAGCCTGGACTAGCGGGAAATGAGCAGTTCTTC.

The chain combines TRBV7-2 with TRBJ2-1, with 7 bases that match TRBD2. Germline assignment: CDR1 SGHTA and CDR2 FQGNSA. With 4 bases clipped from V and 0 bases from J, the junction kept 9 bases outside the gene matches. This CDR3 comprises 17 residues. As DNA, the CDR3 is TGTGCCAGCAGCTATGGGGGAGGGCTTGGCTCCTACAATGAGCAGTTCTTC. Amino acids: CASSYGGGLGSYNEQFF.

The chain carries TRBV5-1 and TRBJ2-1, with 7 bases matching TRBD1. This CDR3 is built from 15 residues. After removal of 1 base from V and 2 bases from J, the junction contained 3 bases not matched to a gene. CDR1 and CDR2 from the germline V gene are SGHRS and YFSETQ. The CDR3 spells CASSLYQGAYNEQFF. The CDR3 bases are TGCGCCAGCAGCTTGTACCAGGGGGCCTACAATGAGCAGTTCTTC.

This clone was detected a few times. The chain couples TRBV15 to TRBJ1-3; no clear D. The germline gives CDR1 LNHNV, CDR2 YYDKDF (reference sequence). CDR3 length: 16 residues. The V and J ends lost 0 bases and 0 bases respectively, with 9 bases between them. The CDR3 spells CATSRDPVSSGNTIYF. The CDR3 DNA is TGTGCCACCAGCAGAGATCCGGTTAGCTCTGGAAACACCATATATTTT.

The chain carries TRBV5-1 and TRBJ2-2, with 7 positions matching TRBD2. Germline assignment: CDR1 SGHRS and CDR2 YFSETQ. Unmatched junction bases numbered 9, after V lost 0 bases and J lost 4 bases. The CDR3 loop spans 17 amino acids. CDR3 amino acids: CASSLDRGRAPTGELFF. CDR3 DNA sequence: TGCGCCAGCAGCTTGGATCGGGGGAGGGCGCCCACCGGGGAGCTGTTTTTT.

The chain uses TRBV7-8 and TRBJ2-3; D perhaps matches TRBD2 (6 bases). Germline V CDR1 and CDR2: SGHVS, FQNEAQ. V was pared by 3 bases and J by 10 bases, with 11 bases between. There are 12 residues in the CDR3. DNA of the CDR3: TGTGCCAGCAGCTTGACGGGGGAGTCGCAGTATTTT. Translated, it gives CASSLTGESQYF.

The gene calls are TRBV5-4 and TRBJ2-1; a weak D match, TRBD2 (6 bases). Germline V lookup: CDR1 SGHNT, CDR2 YYREEE (reference sequence). Trimming stripped 4 bases from V and 1 base from J, with 15 bases between. The CDR3 consists of 16 residues. DNA of the CDR3: TGTGCCAGCAGCGCGGGACTGGAAGTGTCCTACAATGAGCAGTTCTTC. Protein product: CASSAGLEVSYNEQFF.

The V gene is TRBV7-2, the J gene TRBJ2-5; 8 bases fit TRBD2. CDR3 length equals 16 residues. V gave up 5 bases and J gave up 1 base; unmatched junction bases: 9. The germline gives CDR1 SGHTA, CDR2 FQGNSA. Here the CDR3 DNA reads TGTGCCAGCAGCCCACGAGCGGGGGTGGGCCAAGAGACCCAGTACTTC. Amino acids: CASSPRAGVGQETQYF.

The V call is TRBV6-5, the J call TRBJ2-7; 8 bases align to TRBD2. J gave up 7 bases and V 4 bases, and 9 bases lay outside the gene matches. CDR1 and CDR2 from the germline V gene are MNHEY and SVGAGI. The CDR3 length is 14 residues. In DNA, the CDR3 is TGTGCCAGCAGTTCCGCACGAGGACTAGCAGAGCAGTACTTC. The encoded protein is CASSSARGLAEQYF.

V is TRBV28 and J is TRBJ1-2; TRBD1 is a possible D gene (6 bases). The CDR3 consists of 16 residues. V gave up 3 bases and J gave up 0 bases, with 14 bases separating them. CDR1 MDHEN and CDR2 SYDVKM come from the germline V gene. The CDR3 reads CASSFPAGAPNYGYTF. Here the CDR3 DNA reads TGTGCCAGCAGTTTCCCCGCGGGGGCCCCTAACTATGGCTACACCTTC.

This clone was seen only once. The V call is TRBV10-2, the J call TRBJ2-7; 11 bases match TRBD1. Germline CDR1 and CDR2: WSHSY and SAAADI. This CDR3 is 13 amino acids long. V was clipped by 11 bases and J by 3 bases; unmatched bases: 6. CDR3 protein: CAAGQGAHYEQYF. CDR3 DNA sequence: TGCGCCGCCGGACAGGGGGCGCACTACGAGCAGTACTTC.

The gene calls are TRBV3-1 (or the pseudogene TRBV3-2) and TRBJ1-6, with a tentative D call TRBD1 (6 bases). From germline, CDR1 is LGHDT and CDR2 YNNKEL (reference sequence). V lost 5 bases to trimming and J lost 7 bases, with 12 bases between them. The CDR3 has 14 amino acids. The CDR3 is CASSYNTGNSPLHF. CDR3 nucleotides: TGTGCCAGCAGCTACAACACAGGGAATTCACCCCTCCACTTT.

The V and J genes are TRBV6-2 or TRBV6-3 and TRBJ2-7; D is unclear. V lost 5 bases, J lost 3 bases, and 8 bases lay in between. Per germline, CDR1 MNHEY and CDR2 SVGEGT. This CDR3 has 12 amino acids. CDR3 residues: CASSNYIYEQYF. For the CDR3, the DNA is TGTGCCAGCAGTAACTATATCTACGAGCAGTACTTC.

The V and J genes are TRBV5-1 and TRBJ2-2, with D possibly being TRBD2 (7 bases). Germline CDR1 SGHRS, CDR2 YFSETQ. This CDR3 comprises 15 residues. The V and J ends lost 7 bases and 6 bases respectively, with 19 bases between them. The CDR3 nucleotides read TGCGCCAGCGGTTACACGGGGGGCCAAGCCGGGGAGCTGTTTTTT. Its translation: CASGYTGGQAGELFF.

The chain uses TRBV6-5 and TRBJ2-3; a possible D gene is TRBD1 (6 bases). The CDR3 runs to 13 residues. Looked up from germline, CDR1 is MNHEY and CDR2 is SVGAGI. V was clipped by 7 bases and J by 5 bases, with 13 bases between them. The DNA for the CDR3 is TGTGCCAGCACCCGGGACAAACAAGATACGCAGTATTTT. Amino acid sequence: CASTRDKQDTQYF.